The 32 T cell receptor beta chains given below trace back to one sample, sequenced in a study of blood T cell repertoires in COVID-19. Here immunoSEQ multiplex PCR was the method, and the copy in TCRdb shows in-frame clones only, minus some. The profile shows about 210,000 clones, more than 70% of them singletons. The specimen sequenced was peripheral blood. The receptors stem from a man in his late teens or twenties with active or convalescent COVID-19.

This rearrangement joins TRBV28 to TRBJ2-7; 9 positions match TRBD1. Germline assignment: CDR1 MDHEN and CDR2 SYDVKM. CDR3 length: 17 amino acids. V dropped 5 bases and J dropped 2; count of bases not matched to a gene: 13. This CDR3 is CASSLRAGQGIPYEQYF. CDR3 nucleotide sequence: TGTGCCAGCAGTCTCCGCGCAGGACAGGGGATCCCCTACGAGCAGTACTTC.

This chain joins TRBV4-2 and TRBJ1-1; 7 positions match TRBD1. V lost 4 bases and J lost 6; bases outside the gene matches: 5. There are 13 residues in the CDR3. Germline lookup yields CDR1 LGHNA and CDR2 YNFKEQ. This chain's CDR3 is CASSLGGRAEAFF. CDR3 DNA sequence: TGTGCCAGCAGCCTAGGGGGCCGCGCTGAAGCTTTCTTT.

The chain joins TRBV14 to TRBJ2-5; the D gene is possibly TRBD1 (5 bases). In germline, CDR1 is SGHDN, CDR2 FVKESK. The CDR3 runs 16 residues. V was trimmed by 1 base and J by 2 bases, leaving 14 bases between them. CDR3 region: CASSQVRTQLQETQYF. CDR3 in DNA: TGTGCCAGCAGCCAAGTCAGGACACAACTTCAAGAGACCCAGTACTTC. Supplemented by reference TRBV14 and TRBJ2-5, the full variable domain reads EAGVTQFPSHSVIEKGQTVTLRCDPISGHDNLYWYRRVMGKEIKFLLHFVKESKQDESGMPNNRFLAERTGGTYSTLKVQPAELEDSGVYFCASSQVRTQLQETQYFGPGTRLLVL.

A single count supports this clone. CDR3 coding DNA: TGTGCCAGCAGCTTAGTTCGGGGAATGAACACTGAAGCTTTCTTT. Protein product: CASSLVRGMNTEAFF. The chain links TRBV7-6 to TRBJ1-1; D call uncertain. The V gene's germline CDR1 is SGHVS and CDR2 FNYEAQ. Trimming cost V 1 base and J 0 bases, with 9 bases left between them. The CDR3 covers 15 residues. The whole variable domain, remainder taken from reference TRBV7-6 and TRBJ1-1, is GAGVSQSPRYKVTKRGQDVALRCDPISGHVSLYWYRQALGQGPEFLTYFNYEAQQDKSGLPNDRFSAERPEGSISTLTIQRTEQRDSAMYRCASSLVRGMNTEAFFGQGTRLTVV.

The gene calls are TRBV30 and TRBJ2-3, with a tentative D call TRBD1 (6 bases). In germline, CDR1 is GTSNPN, CDR2 SVGIG (reference sequence). V was trimmed by 4 bases and J by 5 bases, leaving 22 bases between them. This CDR3 has 16 residues. The CDR3 DNA reads as TGTGCCTGGATACCTACAGGGAGCGTAGTGAAAGATACGCAGTATTTT. Protein sequence: CAWIPTGSVVKDTQYF.

The V call is TRBV5-1, the J call TRBJ1-2; perhaps TRBD1 as D (5 bases). CDR3 length equals 14 residues. With 4 bases removed from V and 2 bases from J, the gap between germline ends came to 12 bases. CDR1 is SGHRS, CDR2 YFSETQ, per germline. The CDR3 DNA reads TGCGCCAGCAGCGATCGGGGGGACAACTATGGCTACACCTTC. Amino acids: CASSDRGDNYGYTF.

The CDR3 DNA sequence: TGTGCCAGCAGGGACAGGGGAGTTAGCTATGGCTACACCTTC. This codes for CASRDRGVSYGYTF. The rearrangement links TRBV6-5 to TRBJ1-2, with 9 bases matching TRBD1. The CDR3 totals 14 residues. Per the germline V gene, CDR1 is MNHEY and CDR2 is SVGAGI. V gave up 6 bases and J gave up 4 bases; unmatched junction bases: 6.

The chain recombines TRBV25-1 with TRBJ2-1; 13 nucleotides line up with TRBD2. The CDR3 contains 16 residues. The V gene end was trimmed by 3 bases and the J gene end by 7 bases; junction bases not matched to a gene: 6. Germline V CDR1 and CDR2: MGHDK, SYGVNS. CDR3 in DNA: TGTGCCAGCAGTGATGAAATGACTAGCGGGGGGAATGAGCAGTTCTTC. This sequence encodes CASSDEMTSGGNEQFF.

For this clone: A read error may account for a junction end that differs from germline. The chain is built from TRBV7-2 and TRBJ2-1; TRBD2 aligns across 10 bases. CDR3 length equals 15 residues. The germline gives CDR1 SGHTA, CDR2 FQGNSA. The CDR3 DNA follows: TGTGCCAGCAGCCTAGCGGGAGATTCCTACAATGAGCAGTTCTTC. It encodes CASSLAGDSYNEQFF.

The table lists this clone with a count of one. V gene TRBV10-1 combines with J gene TRBJ1-3; TRBD1 matches 7 bases. The germline V gene encodes CDR1 WNHNN and CDR2 SYGVQD (reference sequence). The ends lost 9 bases at V and 4 bases at J; junction bases unmatched: 21. CDR3 size: 18 residues. This CDR3 is CARQPGQPGRRAGNTIYF. The DNA of the CDR3 is TGCGCCAGACAACCGGGACAGCCCGGACGACGGGCAGGAAACACCATATATTTT.

The rearrangement links TRBV5-4 to TRBJ1-2; D is unclear. V lost 4 bases and J lost 7, with 11 bases in between. The CDR3 spans 12 residues. Per the germline V gene, CDR1 is SGHNT and CDR2 is YYREEE (reference sequence). The CDR3 DNA is TGTGCCAGCAGCGGAAGGACTTTTGGCTACACCTTC. Its translation is CASSGRTFGYTF.

This clone was seen a handful of times. This chain uses TRBV7-8 with TRBJ1-2, with D perhaps TRBD1 (6 bases). The CDR3 contains 15 residues. CDR1 SGHVS and CDR2 FQNEAQ come from the germline V gene. Trimming removed 5 bases at V and 6 bases at J, with 19 bases between. The CDR3 reads CASSTRREGHHGYTF. DNA for the CDR3: TGTGCCAGCAGCACCCGACGAGAGGGACATCATGGCTACACCTTC. Variable domain in full (rest from reference TRBV7-8 and TRBJ1-2): GAGVSQSPRYKVAKRGQDVALRCDPISGHVSLFWYQQALGQGPEFLTYFQNEAQLDKSGLPSDRFFAERPEGSVSTLKIQRTQQEDSAVYLCASSTRREGHHGYTFGSGTRLTVV.

This chain uses TRBV6-5 with TRBJ2-5, with TRBD2 matching over 14 bases. CDR1 is MNHEY, CDR2 SVGAGI, per germline. The CDR3 extends over 14 amino acids. V shed 7 bases, J shed 5 bases, and the junction held 3 bases outside the gene matches. This CDR3 is CASKGTSGSETQYF. In nucleotides, the CDR3 is TGTGCCAGCAAAGGGACTAGCGGGAGTGAGACCCAGTACTTC.

This clone was picked up a small number of times. The chain employs TRBV7-9 and TRBJ1-2; D is ambiguous. The CDR3 is 12 amino acids. V shed 5 bases and J shed 8 bases, with 12 bases lying between them. Looked up from germline, CDR1 is SEHNR and CDR2 is FQNEAQ (reference sequence). This chain's CDR3 is CASSPVPGGYTF. DNA for the CDR3: TGTGCCAGCAGCCCAGTCCCCGGGGGCTACACCTTC.

This CDR3 reads CASSIAGGAYNEQFF. The DNA of the CDR3 is TGTGCCAGTAGTATAGCGGGGGGGGCCTACAATGAGCAGTTCTTC. The V gene is TRBV19, the J gene TRBJ2-1; 8 nucleotides align to TRBD2. Trimming cost V 1 base and J 2 bases; bases outside gene matches: 1. Germline CDR1 and CDR2: LNHDA and SQIVND (reference sequence). This CDR3 is built from 15 residues.

The chain joins TRBV6-1 to TRBJ1-1, with D maybe TRBD1 (5 bases). V lost 4 bases to trimming and J lost 4 bases, with 13 bases between them. The germline gives CDR1 MNHNS, CDR2 SASEGT. The CDR3 runs to 14 residues. This chain's CDR3 is CASSVARGATEAFF. The DNA of the CDR3 is TGTGCCAGCAGTGTAGCTCGCGGGGCCACTGAAGCTTTCTTT.

The chain couples TRBV7-9 to TRBJ1-2, with a possible D match to TRBD1 (5 bases). CDR1 is SEHNR, CDR2 FQNEAQ, per germline (reference sequence). This CDR3 has 13 amino acids. V dropped 6 bases and J dropped 3 bases, with 11 bases sitting between them. CDR3 sequence reads: CASRPGDDYGYTF. In DNA form, the CDR3 reads TGTGCCAGCAGACCGGGGGACGACTATGGCTACACCTTC.

J is TRBJ2-6 and V is TRBV19; possibly TRBD1 for D (6 bases). This CDR3 is built from 20 residues. V lost 4 bases and J lost 0, with 22 bases in between. CDR1 LNHDA and CDR2 SQIVND come from the germline V gene (reference sequence). CDR3 DNA sequence: TGTGCCAGTAGTACATTTCCGGGACACCAAATACTCTCTGGGGCCAACGTCCTGACTTTC. Translation: CASSTFPGHQILSGANVLTF.

The rearrangement uses TRBV5-1 and TRBJ2-2; D gene unclear. This CDR3 has 16 residues. With 0 bases removed from V and 0 bases from J, the gap between germline ends came to 9 bases. In germline, CDR1 is SGHRS, CDR2 YFSETQ. The CDR3 spells CASSLEPWSNTGELFF. CDR3 sequence (DNA): TGCGCCAGCAGCTTGGAGCCTTGGTCGAACACCGGGGAGCTGTTTTTT.

J is TRBJ1-1 and V is TRBV2; 7 bases are a match to TRBD1. Germline assignment: CDR1 SNHLY and CDR2 FYNNEI. J lost 3 bases, V lost 6 bases, and 7 bases had no gene match. The CDR3 has 14 residues. The CDR3 region is CASRKDRADTEAFF. The CDR3 region has the DNA TGTGCCAGCAGAAAAGACAGGGCGGACACTGAAGCTTTCTTT. Using reference TRBV2 and TRBJ1-1 for the parts outside the CDR3, the full variable domain is EPEVTQTPSHQVTQMGQEVILRCVPISNHLYFYWYRQILGQKVEFLVSFYNNEISEKSEIFDDQFSVERPDGSNFTLKIRSTKLEDSAMYFCASRKDRADTEAFFGQGTRLTVV.

The chain employs TRBV5-5 and TRBJ2-1; TRBD2 matches 9 bases. Germline CDR1 SGHKS, CDR2 YYEKEE (reference sequence). The CDR3 loop spans 16 amino acids. After removal of 4 bases from V and 7 bases from J, the junction contained 12 bases not matched to a gene. Here the CDR3 reads CASSPWTSAPMNEQFF. In nucleotides, the CDR3 is TGTGCCAGCAGCCCGTGGACTAGCGCCCCTATGAATGAGCAGTTCTTC.

The chain has TRBV19 and TRBJ2-1; 11 positions agree with TRBD2. V dropped 3 bases and J dropped 2; count of bases not matched to a gene: 3. This CDR3 comprises 16 residues. Germline V gene data show CDR1 as LNHDA and CDR2 as SQIVND (reference sequence). This CDR3 reads CASSIGLAGPYNEQFF. The CDR3 DNA sequence: TGTGCCAGTAGTATTGGACTAGCGGGCCCCTACAATGAGCAGTTCTTC.

The rearrangement joins TRBV5-1 to TRBJ1-2, with D perhaps matching TRBD1 (6 bases). In germline, CDR1 is SGHRS, CDR2 YFSETQ. V was cut by 0 bases and J by 4 bases, with 13 bases left in between. This CDR3 region has 15 residues. In nucleotides, the CDR3 is TGCGCCAGCAGCTTGGGACAGGAATATCTCTATGGCTACACCTTC. Its translation: CASSLGQEYLYGYTF.

This clone has just one count. The V gene is TRBV19, the J gene TRBJ1-4, with unresolved D. Germline V gives CDR1 LNHDA, CDR2 SQIVND (reference sequence). V gave up 4 bases and J gave up 1 base, with 10 bases separating them. This CDR3 is built from 15 residues. CDR3 region: CASSNEPGTNEKLFF. The CDR3 DNA is TGTGCCAGTAGTAATGAACCGGGAACTAATGAAAAACTGTTTTTT.

The V and J genes are TRBV29-1 and TRBJ1-1; D possibly corresponds to TRBD1 (6 bases). V shed 7 bases and J shed 2 bases, with 14 bases lying between them. Germline V lookup: CDR1 SQVTM, CDR2 ANQGSEA. CDR3 size: 13 residues. The DNA for the CDR3 is TGCAGCGCATTACAGGGAATAAACACTGAAGCTTTCTTT. The encoded protein is CSALQGINTEAFF.

The chain recombines TRBV6-6 with TRBJ2-1, with TRBD2 as a possible D gene (6 bases). Trimming shortened V by 2 bases and J by 2 bases, and 10 bases separated the two germline ends. The germline V gene encodes CDR1 MNHNY and CDR2 SVGAGI (reference sequence). This CDR3 is built from 15 residues. CDR3 in DNA: TGTGCCAGCAGTTACGAGGGCGGGACCTACAATGAGCAGTTCTTC. The encoded protein is CASSYEGGTYNEQFF.

This sequence joins TRBV2 and TRBJ2-3, with D maybe TRBD2 (5 bases). The germline V gene has CDR1 SNHLY and CDR2 FYNNEI. Between the trimmed V and J ends, which lost 6 bases and 1 base, there was a span of 14 bases. The CDR3 contains 15 residues. DNA for the CDR3: TGTGCCAGCAGGGTCGGGGTAGCCGGCACAGATACGCAGTATTTT. Its protein is CASRVGVAGTDTQYF. Using reference TRBV2 and TRBJ2-3 for the parts outside the CDR3, the full variable domain is EPEVTQTPSHQVTQMGQEVILRCVPISNHLYFYWYRQILGQKVEFLVSFYNNEISEKSEIFDDQFSVERPDGSNFTLKIRSTKLEDSAMYFCASRVGVAGTDTQYFGPGTRLTVL.

The chain employs TRBV27 and TRBJ2-3; 12 nucleotides agree with TRBD1. Germline V CDR1 and CDR2: MNHEY, SMNVEV (reference sequence). The CDR3 is 14 amino acids. Losses at the gene ends were 6 bases for V and 5 bases for J; bases not matched to a gene: 3. The CDR3 DNA reads as TGTGCCAGCAGGGGACAGGGGGCCAGAGATACGCAGTATTTT. It is translated as CASRGQGARDTQYF.

The gene calls are TRBV29-1 and TRBJ2-3, with 8 bases that match TRBD1. Germline V gene lookup returns CDR1 SQVTM and CDR2 ANQGSEA. V trimming: 1 base; J trimming: 5 bases; junction bases outside the gene matches: 14. The length of the CDR3 is 17 residues. The CDR3 nucleotides read TGCAGCGTTGAAGGACTCTTGGGCAGGGGGCAGGAAGATACGCAGTATTTT. Translating gives CSVEGLLGRGQEDTQYF.

This clone was recorded only once. The chain recombines TRBV19 with TRBJ1-3, with 7 bases lining up with TRBD1. The J segment lost 2 bases and the V segment lost 6 bases, leaving 4 bases of the junction unmatched. The CDR3 loop spans 14 amino acids. CDR1 and CDR2 (germline): LNHDA, SQIVND (reference sequence). The CDR3 DNA is TGTGCCAGTAGGTTACAGGGGACTGGAAACACCATATATTTT. It yields the protein CASRLQGTGNTIYF.

V and J are TRBV6-1 and TRBJ2-7; TRBD2 matches 9 bases. CDR1 and CDR2 (germline): MNHNS, SASEGT. Trimming at V came to 1 base and at J to 4 bases, leaving 5 bases not matched to a gene. The CDR3 has 15 residues. The CDR3 DNA is TGTGCCAGCAGTGAAGGACTAGCGGAAATTTACGAGCAGTACTTC. It codes for CASSEGLAEIYEQYF.

The J gene is TRBJ2-7, the V gene TRBV2; D might be TRBD2 (7 bases). There are 15 residues in the CDR3. Looked up from germline, CDR1 is SNHLY and CDR2 is FYNNEI. Trimming removed 6 bases at V and 2 bases at J, with 17 bases between. The CDR3 spells CASSGGRHGTYEQYF. The CDR3 DNA follows: TGTGCCAGCAGCGGGGGGCGACACGGTACCTACGAGCAGTACTTC.